This T cell receptor beta chain was sequenced for a study of shared clonotypes between healthy human individuals. The protocol was immunoSEQ multiplex PCR, while the TCRdb copy is restricted to in-frame clones and leaves out a portion. The table records about 980,000 clones, 60% to 85% of them present only once. On this clone itself: Its antigen is as yet unknown.

The donors were adults (healthy and HIV-negative) with no recent acute infections or vaccinations. Findings and caveats of the study: Sampling covered blood only; tissue repertoires likely differ. Clonotype sharing among donors was thought likely to change with sequencing depth.

Germline loops: CDR1 ENHRY, CDR2 SYGVKD. CDR3 length: 15 residues. The V end was cut by 6 bases, the J end by 4 bases, with 18 bases between. The sequence derives from a man younger than 35 in good health. Sequencing used memory CD4+ T cells sorted from blood. Subset denoted: CD45RA-negative fraction. The V gene is TRBV10-3, the J gene TRBJ1-1; no definite D call. CDR3 DNA sequence: TGTGCCATCAGGAAAACTAATGGGTGGTTCACTGAAGCTTTCTTT. Translation: CAIRKTNGWFTEAFF.